This TCR beta chain appears in the sequencing data of a study of OX40 agonist ivuxolimab in advanced cancers. Study results and caveats: Circulating CD4+ and CD8+ T cells showed clonal expansion by week 6 at 0.1 to 3.0 mg/kg.

This CDR3 is 12 amino acids long. With 1 base removed from V and 2 bases from J, the gap between germline ends came to 2 bases. Germline assignment: CDR1 KGHSH and CDR2 LQKENI. Here immunoSEQ multiplex PCR was the method, and the copy in TCRdb shows in-frame clones only, minus some. The table records some 50,000 clones, about 89% of them present only once. Of note for this clone: Its antigen remains unknown.

The sequencing here drew on CD4+ or CD8+ T cells sorted from blood, taken in a trial of the OX40 agonist ivuxolimab. The rearrangement links TRBV18 to TRBJ1-1; D is unresolved. This clonotype was sampled from an adult with an advanced solid tumor such as melanoma, head and neck, liver or kidney cancer. CDR3 sequence (DNA): TGTGCCAGCTCACCACTTAACACTGAAGCTTTCTTT. It yields the protein CASSPLNTEAFF.